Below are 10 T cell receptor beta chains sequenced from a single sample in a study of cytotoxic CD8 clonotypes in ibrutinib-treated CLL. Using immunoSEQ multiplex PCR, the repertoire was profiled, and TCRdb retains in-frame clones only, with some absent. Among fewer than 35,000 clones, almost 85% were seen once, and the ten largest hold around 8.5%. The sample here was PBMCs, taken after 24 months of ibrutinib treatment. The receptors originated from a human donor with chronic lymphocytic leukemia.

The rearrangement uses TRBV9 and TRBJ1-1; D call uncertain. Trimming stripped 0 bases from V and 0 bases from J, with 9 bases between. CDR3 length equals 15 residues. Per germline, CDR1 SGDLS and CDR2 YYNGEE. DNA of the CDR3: TGTGCCAGCAGCGTAGGTGGGATAATGAACACTGAAGCTTTCTTT. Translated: CASSVGGIMNTEAFF.

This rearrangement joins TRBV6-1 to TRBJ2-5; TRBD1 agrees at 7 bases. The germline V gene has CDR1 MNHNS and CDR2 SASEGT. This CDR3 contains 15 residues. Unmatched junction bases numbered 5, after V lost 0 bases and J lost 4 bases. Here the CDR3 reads CASSEAGTVGETQYF. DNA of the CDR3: TGTGCCAGCAGTGAAGCCGGGACAGTTGGAGAGACCCAGTACTTC.

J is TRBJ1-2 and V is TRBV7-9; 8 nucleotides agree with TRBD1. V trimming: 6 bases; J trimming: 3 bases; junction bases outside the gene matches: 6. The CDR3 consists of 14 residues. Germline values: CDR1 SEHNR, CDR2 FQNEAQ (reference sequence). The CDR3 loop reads CASSTQGAHYGYTF. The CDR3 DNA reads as TGTGCCAGCAGTACTCAGGGGGCTCACTATGGCTACACCTTC.

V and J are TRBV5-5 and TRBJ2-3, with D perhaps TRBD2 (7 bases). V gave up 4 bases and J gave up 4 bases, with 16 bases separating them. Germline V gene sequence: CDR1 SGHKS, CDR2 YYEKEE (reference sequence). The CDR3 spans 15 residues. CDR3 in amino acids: CASSRPGGRADTQYF. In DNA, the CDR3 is TGTGCCAGCAGCCGCCCGGGGGGCAGGGCAGATACGCAGTATTTT.

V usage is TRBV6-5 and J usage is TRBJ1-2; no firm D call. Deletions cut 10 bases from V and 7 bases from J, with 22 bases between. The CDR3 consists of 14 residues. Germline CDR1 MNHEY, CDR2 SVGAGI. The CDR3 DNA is TGTGCCACCACTCGGACCACAACTATTGGTGGCTACACCTTC. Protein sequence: CATTRTTTIGGYTF.

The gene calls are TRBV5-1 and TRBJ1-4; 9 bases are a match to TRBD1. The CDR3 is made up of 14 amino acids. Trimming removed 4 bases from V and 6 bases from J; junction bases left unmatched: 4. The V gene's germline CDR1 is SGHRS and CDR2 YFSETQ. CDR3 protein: CASSRTGDDEKLFF. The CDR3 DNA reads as TGCGCCAGCAGCAGGACAGGGGATGATGAAAAACTGTTTTTT.

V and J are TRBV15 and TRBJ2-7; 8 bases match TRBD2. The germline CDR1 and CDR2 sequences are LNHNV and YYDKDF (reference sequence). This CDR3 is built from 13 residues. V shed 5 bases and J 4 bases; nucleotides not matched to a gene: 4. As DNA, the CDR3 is TGTGCCACCAGCCCCGGGAGGGTATACGAGCAGTACTTC. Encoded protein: CATSPGRVYEQYF.

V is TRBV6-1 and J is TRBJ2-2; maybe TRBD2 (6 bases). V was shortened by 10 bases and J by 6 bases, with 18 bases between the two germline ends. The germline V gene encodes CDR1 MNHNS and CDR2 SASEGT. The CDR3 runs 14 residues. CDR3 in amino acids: CATPAWGGPGELFF. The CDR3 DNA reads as TGTGCCACCCCGGCCTGGGGAGGACCCGGGGAGCTGTTTTTT.

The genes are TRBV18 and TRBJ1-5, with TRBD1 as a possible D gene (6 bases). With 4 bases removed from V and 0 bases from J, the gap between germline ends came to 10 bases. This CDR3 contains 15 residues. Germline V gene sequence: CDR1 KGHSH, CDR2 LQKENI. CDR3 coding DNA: TGTGCCAGCTCACTCCGGGACAATAGCAATCAGCCCCAGCATTTT. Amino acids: CASSLRDNSNQPQHF.

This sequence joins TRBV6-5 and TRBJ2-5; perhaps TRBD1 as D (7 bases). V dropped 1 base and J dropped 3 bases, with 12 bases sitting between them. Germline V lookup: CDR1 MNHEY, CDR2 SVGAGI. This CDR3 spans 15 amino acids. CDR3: CASSYFTRGEETQYF. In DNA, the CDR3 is TGTGCCAGCAGTTACTTCACCAGGGGGGAAGAGACCCAGTACTTC.